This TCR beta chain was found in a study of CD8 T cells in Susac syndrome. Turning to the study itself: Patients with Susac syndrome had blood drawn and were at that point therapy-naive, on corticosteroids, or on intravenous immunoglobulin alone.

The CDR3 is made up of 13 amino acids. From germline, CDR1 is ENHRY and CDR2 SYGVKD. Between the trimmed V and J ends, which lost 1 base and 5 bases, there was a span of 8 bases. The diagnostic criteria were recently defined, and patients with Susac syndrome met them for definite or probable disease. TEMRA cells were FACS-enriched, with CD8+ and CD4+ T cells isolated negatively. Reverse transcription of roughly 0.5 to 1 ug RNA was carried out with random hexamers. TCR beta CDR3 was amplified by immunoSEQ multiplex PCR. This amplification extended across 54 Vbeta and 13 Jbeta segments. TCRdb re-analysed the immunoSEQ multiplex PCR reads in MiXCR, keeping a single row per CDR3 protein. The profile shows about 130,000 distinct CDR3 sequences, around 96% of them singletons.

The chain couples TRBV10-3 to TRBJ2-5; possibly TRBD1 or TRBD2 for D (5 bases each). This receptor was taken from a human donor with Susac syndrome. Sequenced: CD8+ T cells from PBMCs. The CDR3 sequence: CAISEWGGETQYF. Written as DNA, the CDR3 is TGTGCCATCAGTGAGTGGGGCGGGGAGACCCAGTACTTC.